This TCR beta chain was identified in a study of blood T cell repertoires in COVID-19 (dated by TCRdb to 2018 to 2021). Background for the entire study: The collaborator samples originated in the United States, Italy and Spain and spanned the acute and convalescent phases of COVID-19. Nearly every sample came with metadata listing a de-identified subject ID, COVID-19 status, age in years and sex. The repertoires were released in a freely available public database intended as a resource for research on the immune response to SARS-CoV-2. The material from the prospective study consisted of cDNA or gDNA derived from T cells, B-cell-depleted T cells, or PBMCs. The samples were drawn from two sources: the first 160 participants of the ongoing ImmuneRACE study, and fewer than 1,500 subjects contributed by 6 global collaborators. HLA class I and class II types, where available, came from metadata supplied by the sample provider rather than from assay-based typing. Deeply sampled blood TCRbeta repertoires from subjects exposed to, actively infected with, or recovered from COVID-19 were included in the dataset. Overall results and qualifications from the work: Clinical and demographic metadata were provided uncurated, with the amount varying by source and participant.

Including cysteine and phenylalanine, the CDR3 has 16 amino acids. Only CDR3 DNA is held: 48 bases, read in frame from base 1. V ends up 6 bases short and J 5 bases short, with an unmatched junction base count of 11. The germline V gene gives CDR1 as KGHSH and CDR2 as LQKENI. The immunoSEQ Assay, a bias-controlled multiplex PCR, was used to amplify TCRbeta CDR3 regions from genomic DNA. Regarding the original processing steps: Nucleated cell counts per sample were estimated from amplification of reference gene primers within the assay. To quantify the absolute abundance of each unique TCRbeta CDR3 rearrangement, sequence reads were collapsed and filtered. For each sample, productive Simpson clonality was calculated by taking the square root of Simpson's diversity index across productive rearrangements. TCRdb limited this immuneACCESS table to in-frame rearrangements with V and J called. A share of clones is missing; checked studies link under half to unresolved V genes, and the rest is unexplained. The DNA gave D and trimming, while V, J and clone size come from that table. The sample profile shows under 60,000 clones; approximately 80% of them were found once. The ten largest clones represent 3.5% of the sample.

Notes on this clone: The antigen it binds to is not known. Base qualities were left out, and no much larger clone turns up one base away.

The collaborating institutions used their own protocols to collect whole blood in K2EDTA tubes. Collaborator samples were shipped for TCRbeta analysis as frozen whole blood, isolated PBMCs, or DNA extracted from either sample type. This receptor was identified in a man aged 55-75 years with acute or convalescent COVID-19. Here the chain combines TRBV18 and TRBJ1-4; 8 bases in between match TRBD1. Sequencing was performed on peripheral blood. In nucleotide form, the sequence is TGTGCCAGCTCCAACCAGGTGGGACAGGACAATGAAAAACTGTTTTTT. This sequence encodes CASSNQVGQDNEKLFF.